A single sample gave rise to the 3 T cell receptor beta chains below, sequenced in a study of OX40 agonist ivuxolimab in advanced cancers. Measured with immunoSEQ multiplex PCR; TCRdb has only the in-frame clones, and not every one. The sample has 59,000 or so clones, more than 75% seen once; the top ten hold 0.3% to 0.45%. The sample here was CD4+ or CD8+ T cells sorted from blood, taken in a trial of the OX40 agonist ivuxolimab. These receptors were obtained from an adult with an advanced solid tumor such as melanoma, head and neck, liver or kidney cancer.

V is TRBV19 and J is TRBJ2-5, with 14 bases lining up with TRBD2. The junction had 7 bases not matched to a gene; V was cut back by 6 bases and J by 4 bases. This CDR3 region has 16 residues. Germline-derived CDR1 and CDR2 are LNHDA and SQIVND (reference sequence). CDR3 nucleotide sequence: TGTGCCAGTAGGTCCTTGGGACTAGCGGGAGTAGAGACCCAGTACTTC. Translating it yields CASRSLGLAGVETQYF.

The CDR3 protein is CASSEAVTTDTQYF. The CDR3 DNA sequence: TGTGCCAGCAGTGAAGCCGTCACCACAGATACGCAGTATTTT. J is TRBJ2-3 and V is TRBV6-1; D unclear. CDR1 MNHNS and CDR2 SASEGT come from the germline V gene. The CDR3 totals 14 residues. Trimming removed 0 bases at V and 2 bases at J, with 6 bases between.

J is TRBJ1-2 and V is TRBV28; weak D call: TRBD1 (6 bases). Trimming left V 6 bases short and J 5 bases short, with 16 bases between. The CDR3 extends over 14 amino acids. In germline, CDR1 is MDHEN, CDR2 SYDVKM. The CDR3 reads CASRSQGVRYGYTF. The CDR3 bases are TGTGCCAGCAGGTCACAGGGAGTTCGGTATGGCTACACCTTC.